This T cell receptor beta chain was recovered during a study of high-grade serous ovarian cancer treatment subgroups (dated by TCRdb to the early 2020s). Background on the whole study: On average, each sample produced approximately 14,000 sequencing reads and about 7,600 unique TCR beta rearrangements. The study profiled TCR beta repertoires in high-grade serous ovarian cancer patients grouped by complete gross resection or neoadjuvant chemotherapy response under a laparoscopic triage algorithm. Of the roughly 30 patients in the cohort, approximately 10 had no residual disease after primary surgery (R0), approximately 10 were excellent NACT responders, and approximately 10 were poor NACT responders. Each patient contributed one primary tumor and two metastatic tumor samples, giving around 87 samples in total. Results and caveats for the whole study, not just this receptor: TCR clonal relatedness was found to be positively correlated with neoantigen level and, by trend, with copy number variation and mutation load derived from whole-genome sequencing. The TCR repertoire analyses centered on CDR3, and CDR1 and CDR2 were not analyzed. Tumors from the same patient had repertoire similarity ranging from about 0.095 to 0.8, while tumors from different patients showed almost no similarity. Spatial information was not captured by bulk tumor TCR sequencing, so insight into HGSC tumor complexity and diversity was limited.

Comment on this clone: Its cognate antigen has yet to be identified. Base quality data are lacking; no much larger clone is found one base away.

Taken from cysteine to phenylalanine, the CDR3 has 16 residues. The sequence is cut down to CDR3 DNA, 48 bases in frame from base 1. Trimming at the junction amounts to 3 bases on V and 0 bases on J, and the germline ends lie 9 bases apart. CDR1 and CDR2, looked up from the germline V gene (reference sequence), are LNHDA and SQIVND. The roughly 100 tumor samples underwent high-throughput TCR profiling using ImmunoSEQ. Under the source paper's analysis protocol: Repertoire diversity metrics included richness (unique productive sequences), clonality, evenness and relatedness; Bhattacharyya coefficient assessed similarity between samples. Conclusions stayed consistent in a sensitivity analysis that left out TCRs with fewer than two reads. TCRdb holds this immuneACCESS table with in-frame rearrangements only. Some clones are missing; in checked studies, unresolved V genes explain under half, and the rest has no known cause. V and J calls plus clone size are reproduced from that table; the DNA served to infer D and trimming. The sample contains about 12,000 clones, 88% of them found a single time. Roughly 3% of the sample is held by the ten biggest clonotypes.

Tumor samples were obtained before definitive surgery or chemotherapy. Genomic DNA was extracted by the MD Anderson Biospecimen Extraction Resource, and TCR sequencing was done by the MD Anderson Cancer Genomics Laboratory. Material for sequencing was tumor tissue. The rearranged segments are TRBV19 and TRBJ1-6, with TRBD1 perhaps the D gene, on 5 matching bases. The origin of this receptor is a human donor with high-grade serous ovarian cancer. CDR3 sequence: CASSMGVSSYNSPLHF. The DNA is TGTGCCAGTAGTATGGGGGTCAGCTCCTATAATTCACCCCTCCACTTT. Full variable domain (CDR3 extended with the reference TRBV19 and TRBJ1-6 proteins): DGGITQSPKYLFRKEGQNVTLSCEQNLNHDAMYWYRQDPGQGLRLIYYSQIVNDFQKGDIAEGYSVSREKKESFPLTVTSAQKNPTAFYLCASSMGVSSYNSPLHFGNGTRLTVT.